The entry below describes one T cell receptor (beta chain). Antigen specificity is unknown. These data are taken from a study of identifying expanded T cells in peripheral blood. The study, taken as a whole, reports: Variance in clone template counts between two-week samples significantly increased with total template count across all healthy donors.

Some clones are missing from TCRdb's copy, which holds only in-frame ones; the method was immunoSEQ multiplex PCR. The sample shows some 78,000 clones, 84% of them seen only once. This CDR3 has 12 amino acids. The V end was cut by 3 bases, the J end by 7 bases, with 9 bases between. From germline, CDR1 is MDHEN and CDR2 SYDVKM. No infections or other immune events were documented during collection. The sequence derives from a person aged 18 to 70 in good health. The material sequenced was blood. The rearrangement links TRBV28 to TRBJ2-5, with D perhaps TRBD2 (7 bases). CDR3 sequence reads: CASSFRGGTQYF. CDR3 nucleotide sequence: TGTGCCAGCAGTTTTAGGGGGGGGACCCAGTACTTC.